The 5 T cell receptor beta chains in this list originate from one sample, sequenced in a study of blood T cell repertoires in COVID-19. Assay: immunoSEQ multiplex PCR; the TCRdb copy retains only in-frame clones and omits some. Among about 340,000 clones, approximately 82% were seen once, and the ten largest hold approximately 3.1%. Source material: peripheral blood. These receptors originate from a young man with active or convalescent COVID-19.

The rearrangement joins TRBV30 to TRBJ2-3; the match to TRBD2 covers 7 bases. J lost 1 base, V lost 4 bases, and 5 bases had no gene match. CDR3 size: 14 residues. The germline gives CDR1 GTSNPN, CDR2 SVGIG (reference sequence). DNA for the CDR3: TGTGCCTGGAACAGCGGGGCAGGCACAGATACGCAGTATTTT. This encodes CAWNSGAGTDTQYF.

This clone was counted a single time. The J gene is TRBJ2-7, the V gene TRBV2; 10 positions agree with TRBD1. Germline trimming cut 4 bases from V and 7 bases from J; bases unmatched to any gene: 10. Per germline, CDR1 SNHLY and CDR2 FYNNEI. The CDR3 extends over 15 amino acids. For the CDR3, the DNA is TGTGCCAGCAGTGTATCCCGGGACAGGGGTCGGGAGCAGTACTTC. Amino acid sequence: CASSVSRDRGREQYF.

V and J are TRBV18 and TRBJ1-2; TRBD1 matches at 7 bases. The J segment lost 2 bases and the V segment lost 4 bases, leaving 4 bases of the junction unmatched. The CDR3 is 14 residues long. Germline loops: CDR1 KGHSH, CDR2 LQKENI. This chain's CDR3 is CASSLLDRNYGYTF. DNA for the CDR3: TGTGCCAGCTCACTTCTGGACAGGAACTATGGCTACACCTTC.

This clone was observed a few times. The chain employs TRBV7-6 and TRBJ2-5; 9 nucleotides align to TRBD1. The V gene end was trimmed by 0 bases and the J gene end by 5 bases; junction bases not matched to a gene: 7. The CDR3 is 16 amino acids. Looked up from germline, CDR1 is SGHVS and CDR2 is FNYEAQ. CDR3 loop: CASSLAPGQGWETQYF. In DNA, the CDR3 is TGTGCCAGCAGCTTAGCTCCGGGACAGGGTTGGGAGACCCAGTACTTC.

This clone turned up a few times. The V call is TRBV7-9, the J call TRBJ1-2; TRBD1 is a possible D gene (6 bases). CDR3 length: 14 amino acids. V lost 0 bases and J lost 5, with 10 bases in between. CDR1 and CDR2 (germline): SEHNR, FQNEAQ (reference sequence). The CDR3 coding sequence is TGTGCCAGCAGCTTAGCCAGGGGCCTTTATGGCTACACCTTC. Protein: CASSLARGLYGYTF.